A single sample gave rise to the 28 T cell receptor beta chains below, sequenced in a study of prognosis after radiotherapy for stage I lung cancer. Genomic DNA yielded TCR beta CDR3, amplified by two-round multiplex PCR. Initially, in first-round PCR, primers specific to each TRBV and TRBJ gene were used. TCRdb re-analysed the multiplex PCR reads in MiXCR, keeping a single row per CDR3 protein. This sample yields approximately 30,000 distinct CDR3 sequences, of which roughly two fifths are seen a single time; about 16% belongs to the top ten. Sequenced here: PBMCs, sampled before or after stereotactic body radiation therapy (not recorded which). Receptor source: a donor over 45 with non-small cell lung cancer.

V is TRBV14 and J is TRBJ2-7; D is ambiguous. The germline V and J ends were trimmed by 6 bases and 4 bases, with 13 bases remaining between them. Germline V gene sequence: CDR1 SGHDN, CDR2 FVKESK. The CDR3 is made up of 13 amino acids. CDR3 in amino acids: CASSFLVEYEQYF. In DNA, the CDR3 is TGTGCCAGCAGTTTTCTAGTAGAATACGAGCAGTACTTC.

Turning to this clonotype: This likely traces to a read error, being one base from a far larger clone. The CDR3 protein is CASSYAVGGAYEQYF. The DNA for the CDR3 is TGTGCCAGCAGTTACGCGGTAGGGGGGGCCTACGAGCAGTACTTC. The rearrangement links TRBV6-8 to TRBJ2-7, with D maybe TRBD2 (7 bases). Germline values: CDR1 MNHGY, CDR2 SAAAGT. The CDR3 consists of 15 residues. Trimming left V 2 bases short and J 2 bases short, with 13 bases between.

In its sample, this clonotype was seen once. One end of the junction varies from germline; a read error may be responsible. J is TRBJ2-3 and V is TRBV5-1, with 7 bases that match TRBD2. CDR1 is SGHRS and CDR2 is YFSETQ in the germline V gene. The CDR3 spans 14 residues. CDR3 loop: CSSSLGGVDDTQYF. In nucleotides, the CDR3 is TGCTCCAGCAGCTTGGGGGGGGTTGATGATACGCAGTATTTT.

This clonotype occurred many times. This chain uses TRBV5-1 with TRBJ2-7; a weak D match, TRBD2 (6 bases). The ends were cut back, 4 bases at V and 7 bases at J, with 18 bases in the middle. The CDR3 has 14 amino acids. Germline CDR1 reads SGHRS; CDR2 reads YFSETQ. CDR3 loop: CASSPLGLALEQYF. The DNA of the CDR3 is TGCGCCAGCAGCCCCCTGGGGCTAGCGCTGGAGCAGTACTTC. Full variable domain (rest looked up from reference TRBV5-1 and TRBJ2-7): KAGVTQTPRYLIKTRGQQVTLSCSPISGHRSVSWYQQTPGQGLQFLFEYFSETQRNKGNFPGRFSGRQFSNSRSEMNVSTLELGDSALYLCASSPLGLALEQYFGPGTRLTVT.

For this clonotype: With a much larger clone just one base away, this may be a read error. The rearrangement uses TRBV6-2 or TRBV6-3 and TRBJ2-4; the D gene is possibly TRBD1 (6 bases). V shed 7 bases and J shed 8 bases, with 30 bases lying between them. Germline assignment: CDR1 MNHEY and CDR2 SVGEGT. This CDR3 comprises 18 residues. CDR3 DNA: TGTGCCAGCACCCCCTCTGGCGTGGGGGCCACGGATGGGGACATTCAGTACTTC. Its protein product is CASTPSGVGATDGDIQYF.

The chain couples TRBV6-1 to TRBJ2-3; 8 positions agree with TRBD2. Germline V gene data show CDR1 as MNHNS and CDR2 as SASEGT. The CDR3 contains 14 residues. Trimming cost V 3 bases and J 4 bases; bases outside gene matches: 3. The CDR3 DNA reads TGTGCCAGCAGTGAGGGAGCGGGAGCAGATACGCAGTATTTT. Translating it yields CASSEGAGADTQYF.

The chain recombines TRBV18 with TRBJ2-3, with 8 positions matching TRBD1. Germline CDR1 and CDR2: KGHSH and LQKENI. The junction had 6 bases not matched to a gene; V was cut back by 3 bases and J by 4 bases. There are 15 residues in the CDR3. The CDR3 is CASSPGQVGADTQYF. CDR3 nucleotide sequence: TGTGCCAGCTCACCGGGACAGGTCGGAGCAGATACGCAGTATTTT.

The J gene is TRBJ2-1, the V gene TRBV24-1, with D possibly being TRBD1 or TRBD2 (5 bases each). V gave up 3 bases and J gave up 8 bases, with 16 bases separating them. This CDR3 has 15 residues. CDR1 and CDR2 from the germline V gene are KGHDR and SFDVKD. CDR3 sequence reads: CATSDPGRRLDEQFF. The CDR3 coding sequence is TGTGCCACCAGTGATCCAGGGCGGAGGCTCGATGAGCAGTTCTTC.

This clonotype has at least ten counts. This chain connects TRBV2 to TRBJ2-3, with 7 positions matching TRBD2. J was trimmed by 0 bases and V by 4 bases; bases with no gene match: 7. This CDR3 is 16 amino acids long. CDR1 and CDR2 from the germline V gene are SNHLY and FYNNEI. The CDR3 loop reads CASSVRAGDSTDTQYF. CDR3 sequence (DNA): TGTGCCAGCAGTGTTCGGGCGGGGGATAGCACAGATACGCAGTATTTT.

This clonotype was picked up many times. The chain is built from TRBV6-1 and TRBJ2-3; TRBD2 matches at 15 bases. After removal of 6 bases from V and 4 bases from J, the junction contained 5 bases not matched to a gene. The CDR3 runs 16 residues. The germline gives CDR1 MNHNS, CDR2 SASEGT. CDR3: CASSPGLAGGSDTQYF. Written as DNA, the CDR3 is TGTGCCAGCAGCCCCGGACTAGCGGGAGGGTCAGATACGCAGTATTTT.

The V gene is TRBV24-1, the J gene TRBJ1-2; D not certain. Germline assignment: CDR1 KGHDR and CDR2 SFDVKD. V was clipped by 4 bases and J by 9 bases, with 17 bases between them. This CDR3 is built from 14 residues. The CDR3 reads CATSDPGEEVSYTF. CDR3 bases: TGTGCCACCAGTGACCCCGGGGAGGAAGTGAGCTACACCTTC.

In this sample, this clonotype turned up many times. The V and J genes are TRBV20-1 and TRBJ2-1; D is possibly TRBD2 (5 bases). Germline values: CDR1 DFQATT, CDR2 SNEGSKA (reference sequence). The CDR3 runs to 14 residues. The V end was cut by 3 bases, the J end by 5 bases, with 14 bases between. This chain's CDR3 is CSASFGSSDNEQFF. The CDR3 DNA reads as TGCAGTGCTAGTTTTGGGAGCTCAGACAATGAGCAGTTCTTC.

Ten or more counts support this clonotype. A much larger clone differs by one base, so this may be a read error. V and J are TRBV7-9 and TRBJ1-6; D might be TRBD1 (5 bases). Deletions cut 2 bases from V and 8 bases from J, with 16 bases between. This CDR3 has 16 amino acids. Germline CDR1 reads SEHNR; CDR2 reads FQNEAQ (reference sequence). CDR3 sequence reads: CASSLSRGSLDSPLHF. CDR3 bases: TGTGCCAGCAGCTTATCCCGGGGCTCTCTTGATTCACCCCTCCACTTT.

The chain is built from TRBV2 and TRBJ2-3, with TRBD2 matching over 8 bases. The length of the CDR3 is 16 residues. V was clipped by 7 bases and J by 4 bases; unmatched bases: 13. Germline CDR1 and CDR2: SNHLY and FYNNEI. CDR3 bases: TGTGCCAGCATCCTTGGACTAGCCGCTAGATCAGATACGCAGTATTTT. Translation gives CASILGLAARSDTQYF.

At least ten counts were recorded for this clonotype. V gene TRBV20-1 combines with J gene TRBJ2-5; 7 nucleotides align to TRBD2. The CDR3 is 12 residues long. J was trimmed by 0 bases and V by 7 bases; bases with no gene match: 2. Germline values: CDR1 DFQATT, CDR2 SNEGSKA (reference sequence). In nucleotides, the CDR3 is TGCAGTGGGGGGGGACACCAAGAGACCCAGTACTTC. It codes for CSGGGHQETQYF.

The V gene is TRBV6-9, the J gene TRBJ2-1, with TRBD2 matching 9 bases. The CDR3 covers 14 residues. Trimming removed 4 bases from V and 7 bases from J; junction bases left unmatched: 5. The V gene's germline CDR1 is MNHGY and CDR2 SVAAGI. The CDR3: CASSSLAGGNEQFF. DNA of the CDR3: TGTGCCAGCAGTTCTCTGGCGGGGGGGAATGAGCAGTTCTTC.

This clonotype showed up many times. V gene TRBV20-1 combines with J gene TRBJ2-1; 11 nucleotides align to TRBD2. The germline CDR1 and CDR2 sequences are DFQATT and SNEGSKA (reference sequence). The CDR3 consists of 15 residues. V lost 4 bases, J lost 6 bases, and 8 bases stayed unmatched. As DNA, the CDR3 is TGCAGTGCTAACCCCATGGGGACTAGCGGCAATGAGCAGTTCTTC. This codes for CSANPMGTSGNEQFF.

This clonotype was seen at least ten times. This could be a read error, since a much larger clone is one nucleotide away. The rearrangement uses TRBV6-1 and TRBJ2-1; no firm D call. The CDR3 extends over 13 amino acids. CDR1 is MNHNS and CDR2 is SASEGT in the germline V gene. The CDR3 sequence: CASGEAPRLEQFF. Here the CDR3 DNA reads TGTGCCAGCGGTGAAGCTCCCCGCTTGGAGCAGTTCTTC.

This clonotype was found a few times. This clone may be a read error of a much larger clone one base away. This chain links TRBV10-3 with TRBJ1-5; TRBD1 matches 7 bases. V lost 8 bases and J lost 5; bases outside the gene matches: 9. CDR1 is ENHRY and CDR2 is SYGVKD in the germline V gene. The length of the CDR3 is 14 residues. The CDR3 bases are TGTGCCATCGGTGGAGGCAGGGGGGATCAGCCCCAGCATTTT. Translation gives CAIGGGRGDQPQHF.

As for this clonotype: A far larger clone is off by one base, so a read error is likely. V is TRBV6-1 and J is TRBJ2-1, with TRBD2 matching 10 bases. Germline loops: CDR1 MNHNS, CDR2 SASEGT. The CDR3 is 15 residues long. Trimming at V came to 4 bases and at J to 13 bases, leaving 13 bases not matched to a gene. The DNA for the CDR3 is TGTGCCAGCAGTGCCAATAGCGGGGGGTTAGAGACCCAGTTCTTC. Translating it yields CASSANSGGLETQFF.

This clonotype was detected many times. The chain has TRBV19 and TRBJ1-4; D not resolved. Trimming removed 5 bases at V and 3 bases at J, with 10 bases between. Germline V gives CDR1 LNHDA, CDR2 SQIVND (reference sequence). This CDR3 spans 14 amino acids. The CDR3, as DNA: TGTGCCAGTAGTTTGAGTTCGTCTAATGAAAAACTGTTTTTT. Its translation is CASSLSSSNEKLFF. Supplemented by reference TRBV19 and TRBJ1-4, the full variable domain reads DGGITQSPKYLFRKEGQNVTLSCEQNLNHDAMYWYRQDPGQGLRLIYYSQIVNDFQKGDIAEGYSVSREKKESFPLTVTSAQKNPTAFYLCASSLSSSNEKLFFGSGTQLSVL.

Only a few counts were recorded for this clonotype. The rearrangement joins TRBV6-1 to TRBJ1-2, with 7 nucleotides matching TRBD1. J was trimmed by 8 bases and V by 2 bases; bases with no gene match: 11. The CDR3 spans 15 residues. Germline CDR1 MNHNS, CDR2 SASEGT. The CDR3 DNA follows: TGTGCCAGCAGTGAACCTCCGTACAGGGGTGACGGCTACACCTTC. Translation: CASSEPPYRGDGYTF.

This clonotype was detected ten times or more. V usage is TRBV5-1 and J usage is TRBJ2-7; possible D gene TRBD1, 6 bases. Germline V lookup: CDR1 SGHRS, CDR2 YFSETQ. The CDR3 runs 14 residues. Between the trimmed V and J ends, which lost 3 bases and 5 bases, there was a span of 15 bases. In DNA form, the CDR3 reads TGCGCCAGCAGCTCCCCAGGGGTCCCTAACGAGCAGTACTTC. This codes for CASSSPGVPNEQYF.

This chain uses TRBV5-1 with TRBJ2-3, with 7 nucleotides matching TRBD2. The germline CDR1 and CDR2 sequences are SGHRS and YFSETQ. This CDR3 is 14 amino acids long. The ends lost 4 bases at V and 2 bases at J; junction bases unmatched: 4. The CDR3 region has the DNA TGCGCCAGCAGCATCCGGGACTACACAGATACGCAGTATTTT. This gives the protein CASSIRDYTDTQYF.

The V call is TRBV6-2 or TRBV6-3, the J call TRBJ2-7, with TRBD2 matching 7 bases. The J segment lost 0 bases and the V segment lost 2 bases, leaving 4 bases of the junction unmatched. CDR3 length: 15 amino acids. The germline CDR1 and CDR2 sequences are MNHEY and SVGEGT. This chain's CDR3 is CASSYGGSLSYEQYF. In nucleotides, the CDR3 is TGTGCCAGCAGTTACGGCGGGAGCCTCTCCTACGAGCAGTACTTC.

V gene TRBV13 combines with J gene TRBJ1-6; D is perhaps TRBD1 (5 bases). This CDR3 comprises 14 residues. Trimming removed 7 bases at V and 12 bases at J, with 19 bases between. Germline CDR1 reads PRHDT; CDR2 reads FYEKMQ (reference sequence). The CDR3 DNA is TGTGCCAGCATCCAGGGACGGACCCCGGAACCCCTCCACTTT. Protein: CASIQGRTPEPLHF.

About this clonotype: No conserved phenylalanine or tryptophan ends this CDR3, so it is likely a read error. V and J are TRBV12-3 or TRBV12-4 and TRBJ2-3; 7 bases fit TRBD2. The trim removed 1 base at V and 5 bases at J, leaving 12 bases unmatched. The CDR3 contains 17 residues. The CDR3 spells CASSLVLAYLAVDTQYS. DNA for the CDR3: TGTGCCAGCAGTTTAGTTCTCGCCTACCTAGCGGTAGATACGCAGTATTCT.

This clonotype was seen at least ten times. This chain uses TRBV3-1 with TRBJ1-5; tentative D call: TRBD1 (5 bases). CDR1 and CDR2 from the germline V gene are LGHDT and YNNKEL (reference sequence). V lost 4 bases to trimming and J lost 7 bases, with 11 bases between them. The CDR3 covers 13 residues. For the CDR3, the DNA is TGTGCCAGCAGCCCACCCGGGGGACAGCCCCAGCATTTT. Amino acid sequence: CASSPPGGQPQHF.